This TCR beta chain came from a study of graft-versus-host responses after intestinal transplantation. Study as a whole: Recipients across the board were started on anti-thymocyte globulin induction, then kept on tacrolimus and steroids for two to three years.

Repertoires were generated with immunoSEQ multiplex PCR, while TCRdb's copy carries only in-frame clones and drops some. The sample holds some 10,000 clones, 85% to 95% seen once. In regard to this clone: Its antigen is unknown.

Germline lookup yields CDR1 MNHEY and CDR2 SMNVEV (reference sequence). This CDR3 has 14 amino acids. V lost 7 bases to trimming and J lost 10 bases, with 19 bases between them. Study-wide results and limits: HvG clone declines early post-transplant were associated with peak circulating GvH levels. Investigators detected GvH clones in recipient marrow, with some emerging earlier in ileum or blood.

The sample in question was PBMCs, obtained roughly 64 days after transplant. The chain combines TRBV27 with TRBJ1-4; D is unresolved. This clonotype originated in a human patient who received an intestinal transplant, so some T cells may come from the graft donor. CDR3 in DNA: TGTGCCAGCAAGGCCCCAAACGCGTTTGGAAAACTGTTTTTT. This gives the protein CASKAPNAFGKLFF.